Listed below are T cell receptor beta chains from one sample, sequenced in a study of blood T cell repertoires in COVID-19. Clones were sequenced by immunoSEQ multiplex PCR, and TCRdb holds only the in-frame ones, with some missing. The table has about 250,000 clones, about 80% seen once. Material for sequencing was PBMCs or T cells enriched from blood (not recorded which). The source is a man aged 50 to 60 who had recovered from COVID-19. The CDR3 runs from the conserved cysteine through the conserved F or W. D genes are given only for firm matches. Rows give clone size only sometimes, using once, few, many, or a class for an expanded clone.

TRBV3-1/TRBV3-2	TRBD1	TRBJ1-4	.	CASRDLQGGEKLFF	TGTGCCAGCAGAGACCTGCAGGGGGGAGAAAAACTGTTTTTT
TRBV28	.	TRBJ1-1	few	CASSLNRVNTEAFF	TGTGCCAGCAGTTTGAACAGGGTAAACACTGAAGCTTTCTTT
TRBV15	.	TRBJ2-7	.	CATSRDLGLRIEQYF	TGTGCCACCAGCAGAGATCTCGGACTCCGAATCGAGCAGTACTTC
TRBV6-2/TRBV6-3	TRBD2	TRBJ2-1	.	CASSYGGRAYNEQFF	TGTGCCAGCAGTTACGGCGGGAGGGCCTACAATGAGCAGTTCTTC
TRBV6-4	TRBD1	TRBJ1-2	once	CASSDRTGPSGGYTF	TGTGCCAGCAGTGACCGGACAGGGCCATCGGGTGGCTACACCTTC
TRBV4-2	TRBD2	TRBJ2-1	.	CASSPGATSGNYNEQFF	TGTGCCAGCAGTCCGGGGGCGACTAGCGGGAACTACAATGAGCAGTTCTTC
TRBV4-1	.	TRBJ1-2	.	CASSQDQGTGSYGYTF	TGCGCCAGCAGCCAAGATCAGGGCACCGGGTCCTATGGCTACACCTTC
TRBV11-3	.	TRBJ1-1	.	CASSISTDTEAFF	TGTGCCAGCAGCATATCAACAGACACTGAAGCTTTCTTT
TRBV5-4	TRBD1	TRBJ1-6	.	CASSSPGTGGNSPLHF	TGTGCCAGCAGCTCACCCGGGACAGGAGGAAATTCACCCCTCCACTTT
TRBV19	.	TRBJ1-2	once	CASREGGDYYGYTF	TGTGCCAGTAGGGAAGGGGGAGACTACTATGGCTACACCTTC
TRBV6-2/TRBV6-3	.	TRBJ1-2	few	CASSYVGQLYTF	TGTGCCAGCAGTTACGTGGGACAACTCTACACCTTC